The sequence of this TCR beta chain was determined in a study of blood T cell repertoires in COVID-19. Study context: In each case, the material was cDNA or gDNA derived from T cells, B-cell-depleted T cells, or PBMCs.

The germline V and J ends were trimmed by 3 bases and 1 base, with 11 bases remaining between them. Per germline, CDR1 MNHEY and CDR2 SMNVEV (reference sequence). The CDR3 covers 15 residues. Authors' analysis steps: Amplification from reference gene primers served as the basis for estimated nucleated cell counts. Clones were read by immunoSEQ multiplex PCR, and TCRdb kept only the in-frame ones, dropping some. V, J and clone size derive from that table, while D and trimming were established from the DNA sequence. The sample consists of 170,000 or so clones, approximately 91% of them appearing once. Specimen: peripheral blood. The chain is built from TRBV27 and TRBJ2-3, with D possibly TRBD2 on 6 matching bases. The source is a man aged 45-65 years with acute or convalescent COVID-19. CDR3 nucleotide sequence: TGTGCCAGCAGTTTCTTAGGAGGGGGCACAGATACGCAGTATTTT. Protein sequence: CASSFLGGGTDTQYF.